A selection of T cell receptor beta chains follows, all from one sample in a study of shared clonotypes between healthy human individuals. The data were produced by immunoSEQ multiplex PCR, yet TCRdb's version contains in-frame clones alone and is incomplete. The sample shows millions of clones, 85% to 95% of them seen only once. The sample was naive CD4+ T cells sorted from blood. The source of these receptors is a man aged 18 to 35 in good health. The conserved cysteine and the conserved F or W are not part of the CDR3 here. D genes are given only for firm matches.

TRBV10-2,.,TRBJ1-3,ASREMSSGNTIY
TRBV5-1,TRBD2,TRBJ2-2,ASSLAVSGIITGELF
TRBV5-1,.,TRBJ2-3,ASSSGSAGDTQY
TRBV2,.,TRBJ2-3,ASTVVGTDTQY
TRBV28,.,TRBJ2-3,ASSSTGLVGRVDTQY
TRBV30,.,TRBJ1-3,AWSGQTSGNTIY
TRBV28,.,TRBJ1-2,ASNSAGQFYGYT
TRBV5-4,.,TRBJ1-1,ASSAGLGTEAF
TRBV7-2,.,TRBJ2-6,ASSLAGGAGANVLT
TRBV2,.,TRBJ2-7,ASSYGGIYEQY
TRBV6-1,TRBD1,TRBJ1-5,ASSEVTGANQPQH
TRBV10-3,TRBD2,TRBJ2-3,AISEFGGSGTDTQY
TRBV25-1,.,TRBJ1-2,ASRKDKGGYGYT
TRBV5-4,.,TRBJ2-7,ASSLPGIYEQY
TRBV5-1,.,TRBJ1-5,ASSLDGYGNQPQH
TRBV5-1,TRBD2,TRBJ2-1,ASSLDTSAYNEQF
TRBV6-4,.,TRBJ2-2,ASSAYSEAGELF
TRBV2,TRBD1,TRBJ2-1,ASRPTGTNNEQF
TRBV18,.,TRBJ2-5,ASSPGGGGETQY
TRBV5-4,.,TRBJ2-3,ASSFVGADTQY
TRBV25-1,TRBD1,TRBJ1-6,ASSDRRGQFNSPLH
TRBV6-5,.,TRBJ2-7,ASRTGTTIYEQY
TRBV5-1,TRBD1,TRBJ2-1,ASSEGQFTSEQF
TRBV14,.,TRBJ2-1,ASSQDAVHSYNEQF
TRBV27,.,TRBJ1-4,ASRGAGTEKLF
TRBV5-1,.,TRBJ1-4,ASSLAGGTNEKLF
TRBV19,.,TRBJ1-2,ASSIGVDYGYT
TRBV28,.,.,ASRVGAGPSYEQY
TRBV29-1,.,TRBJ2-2,SAYGTSPTGELF
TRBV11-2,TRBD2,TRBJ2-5,ASSASTSGSGETQY
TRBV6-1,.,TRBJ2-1,ASSEVGPYNEQF
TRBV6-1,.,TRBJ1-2,ASSEGGAGAKYGYT
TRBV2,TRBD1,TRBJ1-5,ASSEQGGNQPQH
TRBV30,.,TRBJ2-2,ACLGRQNTGELF
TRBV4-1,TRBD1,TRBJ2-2,ASSHWTGELGELF
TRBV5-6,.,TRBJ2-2,ASRKSQGNTGELF
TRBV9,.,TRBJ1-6,ASISGVDSPLH
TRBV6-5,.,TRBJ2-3,ASSKGPTDTQY
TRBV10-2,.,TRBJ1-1,ASSDAGVAAF
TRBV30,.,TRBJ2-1,APPPLPAHNEQF
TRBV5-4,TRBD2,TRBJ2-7,ASSSREAGSYEQY
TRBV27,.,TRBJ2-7,ASSSQQFYEQY
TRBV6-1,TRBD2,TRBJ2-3,ASHAASGYTDTQY
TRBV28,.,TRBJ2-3,ASITGPGAADTQY
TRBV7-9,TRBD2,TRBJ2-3,ASSSRLAGSTDTQY
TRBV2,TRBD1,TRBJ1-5,ASNDRESNQPQH
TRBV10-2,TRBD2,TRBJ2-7,ASSERLAAPYEQY
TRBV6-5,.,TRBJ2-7,ASSYSRGPYEQY
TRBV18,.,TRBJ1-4,ASSQDTTNEKLF
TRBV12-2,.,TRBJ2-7,ASRLGIKSPTGTYEQY
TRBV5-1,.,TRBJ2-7,ASSLSSSYEQY
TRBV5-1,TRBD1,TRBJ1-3,ASSLSGTGNGNTIY
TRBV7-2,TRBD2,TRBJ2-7,ASSLAGTSGTYEQY
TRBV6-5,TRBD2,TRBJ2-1,ASRPPGLAGYEQF
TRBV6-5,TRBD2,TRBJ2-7,ASRRYREVSYEQY